These 26 T cell receptor beta chains share one sample of origin, sequenced in a study of blood T cell repertoires in COVID-19 (dated by TCRdb to the early 2020s). To prepare the library, the immunoSEQ multiplex PCR assay was applied. TCRdb provides this immuneACCESS table in a form limited to in-frame rearrangements. Some clones are lacking; in checked studies, under half of them reflect an unresolved V gene, and why the rest are absent is not known. This sample is represented by roughly 34,000 clones; about 80% of them were singletons. The top ten constitute under 35% of the sample. Sequences were obtained from peripheral blood. The receptors were gathered from a man at least 80 years old with acute or convalescent COVID-19.

J is TRBJ2-7 and V is TRBV27; 12 bases align to TRBD2. Germline V gene data show CDR1 as MNHEY and CDR2 as SMNVEV (reference sequence). The CDR3 extends over 15 amino acids. V dropped 3 bases and J dropped 4; count of bases not matched to a gene: 4. Here the CDR3 reads CASSFGLAGTYEQYF. The CDR3, as DNA: TGTGCCAGCAGTTTTGGACTAGCGGGGACGTACGAGCAGTACTTC.

This clone was recorded once. This chain links TRBV9 with TRBJ2-5, with unresolved D. V lost 0 bases and J lost 6, with 9 bases in between. The germline gives CDR1 SGDLS, CDR2 YYNGEE. This CDR3 comprises 13 residues. CDR3 amino acids: CASSVEERQTQYF. The CDR3 nucleotides read TGTGCCAGCAGCGTAGAGGAGAGACAGACCCAGTACTTC.

The chain uses TRBV10-3 and TRBJ2-1, with 12 bases lining up with TRBD2. The germline V gene has CDR1 ENHRY and CDR2 SYGVKD. The CDR3 is made up of 15 amino acids. Germline trimming cut 4 bases from V and 3 bases from J; bases unmatched to any gene: 1. The CDR3 loop is CAISGLAGDYNEQFF. Written as DNA, the CDR3 is TGTGCCATCAGTGGACTAGCGGGGGACTACAATGAGCAGTTCTTC.

The chain combines TRBV6-1 with TRBJ1-2; D is uncertain. V gave up 0 bases and J gave up 8 bases, with 7 bases separating them. There are 12 residues in the CDR3. In germline, CDR1 is MNHNS, CDR2 SASEGT. CDR3 nucleotides: TGTGCCAGCAGTGAAGCAAGCAGGGGCTACACCTTC. Amino acids: CASSEASRGYTF.

J is TRBJ2-1 and V is TRBV5-4, with D maybe TRBD2 (6 bases). Trimming stripped 0 bases from V and 10 bases from J, with 14 bases between. CDR1 and CDR2 (germline): SGHNT, YYREEE (reference sequence). The CDR3 totals 14 residues. The chain's CDR3 is CASSLARESGEQFF. The DNA for the CDR3 is TGTGCCAGCAGCTTGGCAAGAGAAAGCGGGGAGCAGTTCTTC.

This rearrangement joins TRBV5-5 to TRBJ1-3; TRBD1 matches at 9 bases. The CDR3 extends over 17 amino acids. Trimming took 0 bases from V and 7 from J; bases not matched to a gene: 11. The germline CDR1 and CDR2 sequences are SGHKS and YYEKEE (reference sequence). The CDR3 reads CASSLVSQGARGNTIYF. The CDR3 bases are TGTGCCAGCAGCTTGGTCTCACAGGGGGCACGGGGCAACACCATATATTTT. Complete variable domain (other parts from reference TRBV5-5 and TRBJ1-3): DAGVTQSPTHLIKTRGQQVTLRCSPISGHKSVSWYQQVLGQGPQFIFQYYEKEERGRGNFPDRFSARQFPNYSSELNVNALLLGDSALYLCASSLVSQGARGNTIYFGEGSWLTVV.

In its sample, this clone was seen a few times. This chain links TRBV19 with TRBJ1-2; D is ambiguous. Germline V gene lookup returns CDR1 LNHDA and CDR2 SQIVND (reference sequence). Trimming stripped 3 bases from V and 4 bases from J, with 12 bases between. The CDR3 is made up of 14 amino acids. The CDR3 sequence is CASSIGVFPYGYTF. The CDR3 DNA is TGTGCCAGTAGTATCGGGGTCTTCCCCTATGGCTACACCTTC.

The J gene is TRBJ2-4, the V gene TRBV5-1; 7 bases map to TRBD2. V lost 0 bases, J lost 0 bases, and 6 bases stayed unmatched. Germline CDR1 reads SGHRS; CDR2 reads YFSETQ. The CDR3 extends over 17 amino acids. CDR3 protein: CASSLEPGLLAKNIQYF. CDR3 bases: TGCGCCAGCAGCTTGGAACCGGGACTACTAGCCAAAAACATTCAGTACTTC.

This clone came up once. J is TRBJ2-7 and V is TRBV3-1 (or the pseudogene TRBV3-2); D perhaps matches TRBD1 (6 bases). The CDR3 is made up of 14 amino acids. V lost 4 bases and J lost 2, with 12 bases in between. Germline values: CDR1 LGHDT, CDR2 YNNKEL (reference sequence). CDR3 sequence reads: CASSRQAVTYEQYF. The DNA for the CDR3 is TGTGCCAGCAGCCGACAGGCGGTCACCTACGAGCAGTACTTC.

V is TRBV28 and J is TRBJ1-5; TRBD1 aligns across 11 bases. V dropped 11 bases and J dropped 7; count of bases not matched to a gene: 19. The CDR3 consists of 17 residues. Germline CDR1 and CDR2: MDHEN and SYDVKM. This CDR3 reads CAVRLAGTGGKRQPQHF. The CDR3 DNA is TGTGCCGTTCGCTTGGCGGGGACAGGGGGAAAAAGGCAGCCCCAGCATTTT.

The chain employs TRBV3-1 (or the pseudogene TRBV3-2) and TRBJ1-4, with D perhaps matching TRBD1 (5 bases). This CDR3 is built from 16 residues. V dropped 4 bases and J dropped 7 bases, with 19 bases sitting between them. CDR1 LGHDT and CDR2 YNNKEL come from the germline V gene (reference sequence). The CDR3 region is CASSPPGAGIGEKLFF. The CDR3 DNA reads as TGTGCCAGCAGCCCCCCCGGGGCGGGGATAGGTGAAAAACTGTTTTTT.

This sequence joins TRBV9 and TRBJ2-1, with D perhaps TRBD2 (6 bases). Trimming pared 1 base from V and 6 bases from J, leaving 14 bases between. The germline V gene encodes CDR1 SGDLS and CDR2 YYNGEE. This CDR3 contains 15 residues. CDR3 residues: CASSVTGTLANEQFF. DNA of the CDR3: TGTGCCAGCAGCGTAACCGGGACTCTGGCCAATGAGCAGTTCTTC. Combining the CDR3 with reference TRBV9 and TRBJ2-1 gives the whole variable domain DSGVTQTPKHLITATGQRVTLRCSPRSGDLSVYWYQQSLDQGLQFLIQYYNGEERAKGNILERFSAQQFPDLHSELNLSSLELGDSALYFCASSVTGTLANEQFFGPGTRLTVL.

The V gene is TRBV6-5, the J gene TRBJ1-2; D is undetermined. The V end lost 6 bases, the J end lost 4 bases, and 15 bases lay between the germline ends. This CDR3 region has 14 residues. The germline CDR1 and CDR2 sequences are MNHEY and SVGAGI. For the CDR3, the DNA is TGTGCCAGCAGCGTGGAGGCACTTGGCTATGGCTACACCTTC. It codes for CASSVEALGYGYTF.

This sequence joins TRBV30 and TRBJ1-2; D is uncertain. Germline lookup yields CDR1 GTSNPN and CDR2 SVGIG (reference sequence). CDR3 length: 15 residues. V dropped 1 base and J dropped 1 base, with 13 bases sitting between them. In DNA, the CDR3 is TGTGCCTGGAGTGGGAGTGCTGAATTTAACTATGGCTACACCTTC. Its protein product is CAWSGSAEFNYGYTF.

With regard to this clone: This sample includes further DNA sequences coding for the same CDR3. The gene calls are TRBV6-5 and TRBJ1-4; D is unclear. V shed 0 bases and J shed 0 bases, with 5 bases lying between them. This CDR3 contains 15 residues. Germline V lookup: CDR1 MNHEY, CDR2 SVGAGI. CDR3 protein: CASSYSTATNEKLFF. In DNA, the CDR3 is TGTGCCAGCAGTTACTCAACAGCAACTAATGAAAAACTGTTTTTT.

The chain carries TRBV9 and TRBJ2-7; D possibly corresponds to TRBD1 (6 bases). Germline V gene sequence: CDR1 SGDLS, CDR2 YYNGEE. CDR3 length: 13 amino acids. The V gene lost 5 bases and the J gene lost 5 bases, with 14 bases spanning the gap. This chain's CDR3 is CASSAGVTHEQYF. The DNA of the CDR3 is TGTGCCAGCAGTGCAGGGGTCACCCACGAGCAGTACTTC.

This clone has just a few counts. The J gene is TRBJ1-6, the V gene TRBV19; no definite D call. V was cut by 5 bases and J by 5 bases, with 10 bases left in between. CDR1 and CDR2 from the germline V gene are LNHDA and SQIVND (reference sequence). This CDR3 is 14 amino acids long. The CDR3 nucleotides are TGTGCCAGTAGTCCTCCGGGAGATAATTCACCCCTCCACTTT. It yields the protein CASSPPGDNSPLHF.

The V gene is TRBV6-6, the J gene TRBJ2-1, with 9 bases lining up with TRBD2. The CDR3 is 13 amino acids. J was trimmed by 5 bases and V by 6 bases; bases with no gene match: 2. Looked up from germline, CDR1 is MNHNY and CDR2 is SVGAGI (reference sequence). CDR3 in amino acids: CASSRLADNEQFF. CDR3 sequence (DNA): TGTGCCAGCAGCCGACTAGCGGACAATGAGCAGTTCTTC.

V is TRBV19 and J is TRBJ1-5; D gene uncertain. Germline V lookup: CDR1 LNHDA, CDR2 SQIVND (reference sequence). The CDR3 has 9 amino acids. The V end was cut by 10 bases, the J end by 8 bases, with 6 bases between. CDR3 nucleotide sequence: TGTGCCATCGTTAAGCCCCAGCATTTT. It encodes CAIVKPQHF.

This clone was recorded only once. The gene calls are TRBV5-5 and TRBJ2-7, with D unclear. This CDR3 contains 13 residues. Deletions cut 4 bases from V and 3 bases from J, with 11 bases between. The germline gives CDR1 SGHKS, CDR2 YYEKEE (reference sequence). The CDR3 loop reads CASSRPPGYEQYF. The CDR3 bases are TGTGCCAGCAGCCGTCCCCCGGGCTACGAGCAGTACTTC.

V gene TRBV24-1 combines with J gene TRBJ2-3; 8 nucleotides align to TRBD2. There are 16 residues in the CDR3. The germline V gene has CDR1 KGHDR and CDR2 SFDVKD. J gave up 4 bases and V 1 base, and 6 bases lay outside the gene matches. Written as DNA, the CDR3 is TGTGCCACCAGTGATTTATCCGGGGGGGCGGCAGATACGCAGTATTTT. Its protein is CATSDLSGGAADTQYF.

The V gene is TRBV19, the J gene TRBJ1-4; D may be TRBD1 (6 bases). Germline V lookup: CDR1 LNHDA, CDR2 SQIVND (reference sequence). Trimming pared 8 bases from V and 4 bases from J, leaving 14 bases between. The CDR3 loop spans 14 amino acids. CDR3 region: CASRQDAVNEKLFF. The CDR3 coding sequence is TGTGCCAGTCGACAGGATGCTGTTAATGAAAAACTGTTTTTT.

The V and J genes are TRBV9 and TRBJ1-6; D possibly corresponds to TRBD1 (6 bases). In germline, CDR1 is SGDLS, CDR2 YYNGEE. This CDR3 is built from 14 residues. The V and J ends lost 3 bases and 5 bases respectively, with 9 bases between them. CDR3 sequence reads: CASSATGDNSPLHF. CDR3 coding DNA: TGTGCCAGCAGCGCGACAGGCGATAATTCACCCCTCCACTTT.

The gene calls are TRBV5-1 and TRBJ1-4; D might be TRBD1 (6 bases). CDR1 and CDR2 (germline): SGHRS, YFSETQ. The CDR3 is 16 amino acids. V was trimmed by 4 bases and J by 3 bases, leaving 16 bases between them. As DNA, the CDR3 is TGCGCCAGCAGCCCGTTGGGGGCTCTCTCTAATGAAAAACTGTTTTTT. This sequence encodes CASSPLGALSNEKLFF.

V gene TRBV29-1 combines with J gene TRBJ2-1; possible D gene TRBD2, 6 bases. V lost 4 bases and J 3 bases, leaving 16 bases between the germline ends. From germline, CDR1 is SQVTM and CDR2 ANQGSEA. This CDR3 has 15 amino acids. CDR3 residues: CSVGGLAIIYNEQFF. CDR3 DNA: TGCAGCGTTGGTGGGCTAGCGATAATCTACAATGAGCAGTTCTTC.

The chain has TRBV3-1 (or the pseudogene TRBV3-2) and TRBJ1-4; TRBD1 is a possible D gene (5 bases). Per germline, CDR1 LGHDT and CDR2 YNNKEL (reference sequence). The CDR3 length is 18 residues. V was pared by 4 bases and J by 7 bases, with 25 bases between. CDR3: CASSRHHRTGLMGEKLFF. The CDR3 DNA reads TGTGCCAGCAGCCGTCACCACAGGACGGGTCTAATGGGTGAAAAACTGTTTTTT.